This TCR beta chain was retrieved from a study of blood T cell repertoires in COVID-19. Overall study context: The origin of the acute and convalescent COVID-19 samples was the United States, Italy and Spain.

Generated by immunoSEQ multiplex PCR, the TCRdb table keeps only in-frame clones and is missing some. The repertoire holds roughly 430,000 clones, with roughly 88% as singletons. This CDR3 spans 15 amino acids. Losses at the gene ends were 5 bases for V and 5 bases for J; bases not matched to a gene: 10. Germline loops: CDR1 MNHEY, CDR2 SMNVEV (reference sequence). The genes are TRBV27 and TRBJ1-1, with 8 positions matching TRBD1. The TCR comes from a woman aged 40 to 49 with acute COVID-19. The sequencing input was PBMCs or T cells enriched from blood (not recorded which). CDR3 DNA: TGTGCCAGCAGTCTTTCCGGGACAGGAGGAACTGAAGCTTTCTTT. Encoded protein: CASSLSGTGGTEAFF.